The clone carrying this T cell receptor (beta chain) was found a few times. As yet, its antigen is unknown. This CDR3 is built from 19 residues. V dropped 0 bases and J dropped 4 bases, with 19 bases sitting between them. Germline CDR1 is LNHDA and CDR2 is SQIVND (reference sequence). From the RT-PCR reads, TCRdb called clonotypes with MiXCR, one entry per CDR3 protein. The sample shows roughly 670,000 distinct CDR3 sequences, 13% to 15% of them seen only once. These data belong to a study of response to subunit inactivated influenza vaccine. Study findings and constraints: Few additional T cells are recruited per seasonal influenza vaccination, authors suggested.

The sample in question was PBMCs from blood, obtained less than 15 days before vaccination. This sequence originates from a man aged 45-65 years who received an inactivated influenza vaccine. The V call is TRBV19, the J call TRBJ2-6; D not certain. In DNA, the CDR3 is TGTGCCAGTAGTATAGAGAGGACCTCTTTCTTGGGGGGGGCCAACGTCCTGACTTTC. Amino acid sequence: CASSIERTSFLGGANVLTF.